This is a list of T cell receptor beta chains from one sample in a study of CD8 T cells in ankylosing spondylitis. TCRdb reprocessed the 5' RACE reads via MiXCR and lists one record per CDR3 protein. The sample carries about 450,000 distinct CDR3 sequences, around 26% recorded once. The sample comprised blood, either unsorted or a sorted T cell fraction (not recorded which). Source of these receptors: a male donor with ankylosing spondylitis. Each CDR3 is given with its conserved first and last residue. A D gene is named only where the DNA matches it firmly. Clone size is not always given. Where it is, it says once, few, many or a class for expanded clones.

j_call v_call d_call clone_size cdr3_aa cdr3_nt
TRBJ2-3 TRBV5-1 TRBD2 NA CASSVGLAGGADTQYF TGCGCCAGCAGCGTGGGACTAGCGGGAGGGGCAGATACGCAGTATTTT
TRBJ2-3 TRBV18 TRBD2 few CASSPRSGGPPDTQYF TGTGCCAGCTCACCACGTTCGGGAGGGCCCCCAGATACGCAGTATTTT
TRBJ1-1 TRBV4-1 NA NA CASSRTSSNTEAFF TGCGCCAGCAGCCGGACAAGCAGTAACACTGAAGCTTTCTTT
TRBJ2-1 TRBV24-1 TRBD1 NA CATSDFQGQGNEQFF TGTGCCACCAGTGATTTCCAAGGACAGGGCAATGAGCAGTTCTTC
TRBJ2-1 TRBV11-2 NA few CASSYLRQISYNEQFF TGTGCCAGCAGCTACCTGAGACAGATCTCCTACAATGAGCAGTTCTTC
TRBJ2-2 TRBV15 TRBD2 many CATSRGLADTGELFF TGTGCCACCAGCAGAGGACTAGCGGACACCGGGGAGCTGTTTTTT
TRBJ2-5 TRBV12-3/TRBV12-4 NA NA CASSLVGTTKETQYF TGTGCCAGCAGTTTAGTAGGGACAACTAAAGAGACCCAGTACTTC
TRBJ2-1 TRBV27 NA NA CASKQGPTEYEQFF TGTGCCAGCAAGCAGGGGCCAACGGAGTATGAGCAGTTCTTC
TRBJ2-3 TRBV19 TRBD2 NA CASRVAGGPDTQYF TGTGCCAGTAGGGTAGCGGGAGGCCCAGATACGCAGTATTTT
TRBJ2-7 TRBV20-1 NA NA CSAEDPGSFEQYF TGCAGTGCTGAGGACCCGGGGTCCTTCGAGCAGTACTTC
TRBJ2-1 TRBV12-3/TRBV12-4 NA few CASSFTSEGPNEQFF TGTGCCAGCAGTTTTACCTCGGAGGGCCCGAATGAGCAGTTCTTC
TRBJ1-6 TRBV12-3/TRBV12-4 NA NA CASSFPGSPLHF TGTGCCAGCAGTTTTCCGGGGTCACCCCTCCACTTT
TRBJ1-5 TRBV20-1 NA few CSATGDGGNQPQHF TGCAGTGCTACTGGGGACGGGGGCAATCAGCCCCAGCATTTT
TRBJ1-2 TRBV10-1 NA NA CASSDSQGDGYTF TGCGCCAGCAGTGACTCGCAGGGAGATGGCTACACCTTC
TRBJ2-5 TRBV2 NA NA CASNLLGLETQYF TGTGCCAGCAACCTTCTGGGGTTAGAGACCCAGTACTTC
TRBJ2-3 TRBV5-1 TRBD1 few CASSLVGQGADTQYF TGCGCCAGCAGCTTGGTGGGACAGGGGGCAGATACGCAGTATTTT
TRBJ2-2 TRBV7-2 NA few CASSLAGVFNTGELFF TGTGCCAGCAGCTTAGCGGGGGTTTTTAACACCGGGGAGCTGTTTTTT
TRBJ2-5 TRBV29-1 NA many CSVGTIQETQYF TGCAGCGTTGGGACTATCCAAGAGACCCAGTACTTC
TRBJ2-2 TRBV3-1 TRBD2 few CASSQDKYGGGRIAGELFF TGTGCCAGCAGCCAAGATAAATATGGTGGCGGGAGAATTGCCGGGGAGCTGTTTTTT
TRBJ2-5 TRBV20-1 TRBD2 NA CSARVWLAGRIGETQYF TGCAGTGCTAGAGTGTGGCTAGCGGGACGTATCGGGGAGACCCAGTACTTC
TRBJ2-3 TRBV20-1 TRBD2 NA CSATRTSALGTQYF TGCAGTGCTACAAGGACTAGCGCCCTTGGTACGCAGTATTTT
TRBJ2-7 TRBV18 NA NA CASSPGMGDEQYF TGTGCCAGCTCACCAGGGATGGGGGACGAGCAGTACTTC
TRBJ2-3 TRBV11-2 TRBD2 few CASSPRTSGRPSTDTQYF TGTGCCAGCAGCCCACGAACTAGCGGGAGGCCCTCCACAGATACGCAGTATTTT
TRBJ2-3 TRBV7-2 TRBD1 NA CASSPRTGGTDTQYF TGTGCCAGCAGCCCTAGGACAGGGGGCACAGATACGCAGTATTTT
TRBJ2-1 TRBV11-3 TRBD2 NA CASSHRTSGINEQFF TGTGCCAGCAGCCACCGGACTAGCGGGATCAATGAGCAGTTCTTC
TRBJ1-6 TRBV5-1 NA NA CASSLAGGDNSPLHF TGCGCCAGCAGCTTGGCTGGGGGCGATAATTCACCCCTCCACTTT
TRBJ1-2 TRBV25-1 NA NA CASSRLGHGNYGYTF TGTGCCAGCAGCCGTCTAGGGCATGGGAACTATGGCTACACCTTC
TRBJ1-4 TRBV20-1 NA few CSASRTATNEKLFF TGCAGTGCTTCTAGGACAGCAACTAATGAAAAACTGTTTTTT
TRBJ1-6 TRBV5-1 NA NA CASSSTGPINSPLHF TGCGCCAGCAGCTCCACAGGGCCTATCAATTCACCCCTCCACTTT
TRBJ2-3 TRBV20-1 TRBD2 NA CSASTSGIADTQYF TGCAGTGCTAGCACTAGCGGGATTGCAGATACGCAGTATTTT
TRBJ2-7 TRBV12-3/TRBV12-4 TRBD2 few CASSATSGLYEQYF TGTGCCAGCAGCGCAACTAGCGGACTCTACGAGCAGTACTTC
TRBJ1-1 TRBV20-1 NA NA CSARDRGGGTEAFF TGCAGTGCTAGAGATAGAGGTGGGGGCACTGAAGCTTTCTTT
TRBJ1-4 TRBV12-3/TRBV12-4 TRBD1 NA CASSLTGGHEKLFF TGTGCCAGCAGTTTAACAGGGGGCCATGAAAAACTGTTTTTT
TRBJ1-2 TRBV15 NA few CATSRTPQGDGYTF TGTGCCACCAGCAGAACCCCCCAGGGTGATGGCTACACCTTC
TRBJ2-6 TRBV5-1 NA few CASLPGNTGANVLTF TGCGCCAGCCTCCCAGGGAACACTGGGGCCAACGTCCTGACTTTC
TRBJ2-1 TRBV12-3/TRBV12-4 TRBD2 NA CASSVTSGRTYNEQFF TGTGCCAGCAGTGTGACTAGCGGGAGGACTTACAATGAGCAGTTCTTC
TRBJ1-1 TRBV3-1 NA NA CASSQTDIFEAFF TGTGCCAGCAGCCAAACGGACATCTTTGAAGCTTTCTTT
TRBJ1-5 TRBV6-1 NA once CASSEAWGSGQPQHF TGTGCCAGCAGTGAAGCATGGGGGAGCGGTCAGCCCCAGCATTTT
TRBJ2-7 TRBV29-1 TRBD2 many CSVGTSGSYEQYF TGCAGCGTGGGGACTAGCGGATCTTACGAGCAGTACTTC
TRBJ2-1 TRBV7-2 NA NA CASSSYSGEQFF TGTGCCAGCAGCTCCTATTCGGGAGAGCAGTTCTTC
TRBJ2-1 TRBV5-1 TRBD2 NA CASSHPQLAGQDEQFF TGCGCCAGCAGCCATCCCCAACTAGCGGGCCAGGATGAGCAGTTCTTC
TRBJ1-2 TRBV5-1 NA NA CASRAFVGGKYGYTF TGCGCCAGCAGAGCATTCGTTGGGGGCAAATATGGCTACACCTTC
TRBJ2-5 TRBV5-1 NA NA CASSLEDPGGETQYF TGCGCCAGCAGCTTGGAGGACCCGGGCGGGGAGACCCAGTACTTC
TRBJ1-1 TRBV10-1 NA NA CASRSDPGPNTEAFF TGCGCCAGCAGAAGCGATCCTGGGCCGAACACTGAAGCTTTCTTT
TRBJ1-1 TRBV18 NA NA CASSPRQVTGNTEAFF TGTGCCAGCTCACCACGACAGGTCACGGGGAACACTGAAGCTTTCTTT